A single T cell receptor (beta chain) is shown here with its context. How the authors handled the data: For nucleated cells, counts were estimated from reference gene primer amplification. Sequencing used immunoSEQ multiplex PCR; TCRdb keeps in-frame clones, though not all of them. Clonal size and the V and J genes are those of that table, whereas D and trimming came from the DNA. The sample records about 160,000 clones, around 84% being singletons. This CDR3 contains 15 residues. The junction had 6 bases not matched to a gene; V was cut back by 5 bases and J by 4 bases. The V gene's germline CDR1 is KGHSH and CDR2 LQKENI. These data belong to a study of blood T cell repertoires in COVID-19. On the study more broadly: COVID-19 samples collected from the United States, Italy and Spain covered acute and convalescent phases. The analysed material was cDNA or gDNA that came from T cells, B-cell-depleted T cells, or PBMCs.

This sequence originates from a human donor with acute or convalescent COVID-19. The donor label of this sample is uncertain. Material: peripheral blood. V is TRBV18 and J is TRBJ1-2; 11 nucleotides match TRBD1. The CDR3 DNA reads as TGTGCCAGCTCATCCGGACAGGGGGCGATCTATGGCTACACCTTC. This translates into CASSSGQGAIYGYTF.